The 28 T cell receptor beta chains below all came from one sample that was sequenced in a study of cytomegalovirus exposure and HLA in healthy donors. With 60 Vbeta and 13 Jbeta primers, the PCR was carried out. TCRdb keeps only in-frame clones here, not all; method: immunoSEQ multiplex PCR. The data show about 190,000 clones, with 74% seen just once and 3% to 3.5% held by the top ten. The sequencing sample was made of PBMCs. The receptors were sampled from a woman in her twenties or thirties in good health and CMV-seropositive.

V usage is TRBV20-1 and J usage is TRBJ2-3; 9 bases align to TRBD1. The CDR3 is 11 amino acids. With V trimmed by 5 bases and J by 10 bases, 4 bases remained unmatched. The germline V gene encodes CDR1 DFQATT and CDR2 SNEGSKA (reference sequence). The CDR3 is CSAPQGAPQYF. As DNA, the CDR3 is TGCAGTGCTCCACAGGGGGCTCCGCAGTATTTT.

This clone was seen only a few times. The junction shows a germline mismatch at one end, possibly a read error. The rearrangement uses TRBV7-9 and TRBJ2-7; 7 nucleotides match TRBD2. The length of the CDR3 is 17 residues. In germline, CDR1 is SEHNR, CDR2 FQNEAQ (reference sequence). The CDR3 DNA follows: TGTTCCAGCGAAACTTCTTGGTCGGGAGGAAGGACCTACGAGCAGTACTTC. It yields the protein CSSETSWSGGRTYEQYF.

The chain combines TRBV4-2 with TRBJ2-1; D not certain. Germline CDR1 is LGHNA and CDR2 is YNFKEQ. Deletions cut 0 bases from V and 7 bases from J, with 13 bases between. The CDR3 contains 15 residues. This CDR3 reads CASSQDGGVQNEQFF. The CDR3 DNA follows: TGTGCCAGCAGCCAAGACGGTGGAGTCCAAAATGAGCAGTTCTTC.

This chain links TRBV27 with TRBJ2-7; D possibly corresponds to TRBD2 (6 bases). Germline lookup yields CDR1 MNHEY and CDR2 SMNVEV (reference sequence). Trimming left V 4 bases short and J 0 bases short, with 10 bases between. This CDR3 region has 14 residues. CDR3: CASSWTKGSYEQYF. The CDR3 bases are TGTGCCAGCAGTTGGACTAAGGGCTCCTACGAGCAGTACTTC.

This chain joins TRBV19 and TRBJ1-1; 8 bases map to TRBD1. With V trimmed by 5 bases and J by 11 bases, 4 bases remained unmatched. Germline V gene lookup returns CDR1 LNHDA and CDR2 SQIVND (reference sequence). The CDR3 is 11 amino acids. CDR3 sequence reads: CASSVDREAFF. The DNA for the CDR3 is TGTGCCAGTAGTGTGGACAGGGAGGCTTTCTTT.

The rearrangement uses TRBV5-1 and TRBJ2-7; 7 bases agree with TRBD1. Germline V gene lookup returns CDR1 SGHRS and CDR2 YFSETQ. V was pared by 0 bases and J by 2 bases, with 2 bases of the junction left unmatched. CDR3 length: 14 amino acids. CDR3 in amino acids: CASSLDRGPYEQYF. DNA for the CDR3: TGCGCCAGCAGCTTGGACAGGGGACCCTACGAGCAGTACTTC.

The V call is TRBV27, the J call TRBJ1-2; a weak D match, TRBD1 (5 bases). V shed 1 base and J shed 3 bases, with 12 bases lying between them. The CDR3 length is 15 residues. Germline CDR1 reads MNHEY; CDR2 reads SMNVEV (reference sequence). CDR3 coding DNA: TGTGCCAGCAGTTTATGGGCCGGGACTGACTATGGCTACACCTTC. Its protein product is CASSLWAGTDYGYTF.

The V and J genes are TRBV4-2 and TRBJ2-7; D is possibly TRBD2 (5 bases). Germline V CDR1 and CDR2: LGHNA, YNFKEQ. Trimming removed 1 base at V and 2 bases at J, with 6 bases between. The CDR3 totals 13 residues. CDR3 loop: CASSQVGAYEQYF. The CDR3 DNA reads TGTGCCAGCAGCCAAGTCGGGGCCTACGAGCAGTACTTC.

This clone was seen once. The J gene is TRBJ2-1, the V gene TRBV6-5; 8 nucleotides align to TRBD1. In germline, CDR1 is MNHEY, CDR2 SVGAGI. The CDR3 is 16 amino acids. V dropped 2 bases and J dropped 4; count of bases not matched to a gene: 7. The CDR3 DNA reads TGTGCCAGCAGTTACCTGGACAGGGTGGATTACAATGAGCAGTTCTTC. It translates to CASSYLDRVDYNEQFF.

The chain couples TRBV11-2 to TRBJ1-1; 7 nucleotides align to TRBD1. Germline V lookup: CDR1 SGHAT, CDR2 FQNNGV. Trimming removed 5 bases from V and 8 bases from J; junction bases left unmatched: 8. This CDR3 has 13 residues. CDR3 protein: CASSRDRALEAFF. CDR3 sequence (DNA): TGTGCCAGCAGCCGTGACAGGGCCCTAGAAGCTTTCTTT.

The chain recombines TRBV19 with TRBJ2-7; D gene uncertain. Germline V gene sequence: CDR1 LNHDA, CDR2 SQIVND (reference sequence). This CDR3 region has 13 residues. The ends were cut back, 3 bases at V and 3 bases at J, with 9 bases in the middle. CDR3: CASSMALYYEQYF. In nucleotides, the CDR3 is TGTGCCAGTAGTATGGCTCTGTACTACGAGCAGTACTTC.

Comment on this clone: At one boundary the junction diverges from the germline segment, which might be a read error. The CDR3 DNA is TGTGCCAGTAGTTACTCATCAGGGACAGGGGCCAACGTCCTGACTTTC. This codes for CASSYSSGTGANVLTF. The chain employs TRBV6-5 and TRBJ2-6; a weak D match, TRBD1 (6 bases). Germline V lookup: CDR1 MNHEY, CDR2 SVGAGI. The CDR3 consists of 16 residues.

The V call is TRBV11-2, the J call TRBJ2-2, with D perhaps TRBD1 (6 bases). The V end lost 5 bases, the J end lost 4 bases, and 11 bases lay between the germline ends. Germline V lookup: CDR1 SGHAT, CDR2 FQNNGV. The CDR3 extends over 14 amino acids. The CDR3 nucleotides are TGTGCCAGCAGCAGGGACATATTCACCGGGGAGCTGTTTTTT. Translation: CASSRDIFTGELFF. Supplemented by reference TRBV11-2 and TRBJ2-2, the full variable domain reads EAGVAQSPRYKIIEKRQSVAFWCNPISGHATLYWYQQILGQGPKLLIQFQNNGVVDDSQLPKDRFSAERLKGVDSTLKIQPAKLEDSAVYLCASSRDIFTGELFFGEGSRLTVL.

The chain combines TRBV28 with TRBJ2-7; the match to TRBD2 covers 8 bases. J gave up 0 bases and V 2 bases, and 0 bases lay outside the gene matches. The V gene's germline CDR1 is MDHEN and CDR2 SYDVKM. This CDR3 has 14 residues. CDR3 bases: TGTGCCAGCAGTTTAAGCGGGAGCTCCTACGAGCAGTACTTC. Its protein product is CASSLSGSSYEQYF.

The rearrangement joins TRBV20-1 to TRBJ2-7; D gene unclear. V was trimmed by 6 bases and J by 5 bases, leaving 11 bases between them. The CDR3 runs 11 residues. Looked up from germline, CDR1 is DFQATT and CDR2 is SNEGSKA (reference sequence). The CDR3 DNA is TGCAGTGCCCCCGATGGGCACGAGCAGTACTTC. Translation gives CSAPDGHEQYF.

This clone was observed a few times. This chain links TRBV28 with TRBJ2-4, with D tentatively TRBD2 (6 bases). From germline, CDR1 is MDHEN and CDR2 SYDVKM. V dropped 10 bases and J dropped 8 bases, with 18 bases sitting between them. This CDR3 has 13 amino acids. CDR3 DNA sequence: TGTGCCACCGAGGACTCAACGGGAGACATTCAGTACTTC. It is translated as CATEDSTGDIQYF.

CDR3 in DNA: TGTGCCAGCAGCTTAGCCGAGACAGCCACCTTATCTTGGCAGTTCTTC. Amino acids: CASSLAETATLSWQFF. The chain carries TRBV7-9 and TRBJ2-1; possibly TRBD1 for D (5 bases). This CDR3 is 16 amino acids long. In germline, CDR1 is SEHNR, CDR2 FQNEAQ (reference sequence). With 0 bases removed from V and 12 bases from J, the gap between germline ends came to 21 bases.

This chain links TRBV19 with TRBJ2-6; D gene uncertain. CDR1 is LNHDA and CDR2 is SQIVND in the germline V gene (reference sequence). The CDR3 sequence is 15 residues long. V lost 7 bases and J lost 0, with 10 bases in between. The CDR3 is CASNLAGSGANVLTF. The DNA of the CDR3 is TGTGCCAGTAATCTCGCCGGCTCTGGGGCCAACGTCCTGACTTTC.

The V and J genes are TRBV23-1 and TRBJ1-5; no definite D call. TRBV23-1 is an open reading frame whose function is uncertain. V lost 6 bases to trimming and J lost 3 bases, with 15 bases between them. This CDR3 is 15 amino acids long. CDR3 DNA: TGCGCCAGCAGCAAAAAATGGAGTCCCAATCAGCCCCAGCATTTT. It codes for CASSKKWSPNQPQHF.

The J gene is TRBJ2-3, the V gene TRBV19; 7 positions agree with TRBD2. CDR1 LNHDA and CDR2 SQIVND come from the germline V gene (reference sequence). The CDR3 extends over 16 amino acids. V trimming: 7 bases; J trimming: 6 bases; junction bases outside the gene matches: 16. This CDR3 is CASKSWASGMGDTQYF. As DNA, the CDR3 is TGTGCCAGTAAGTCCTGGGCTAGCGGCATGGGCGATACGCAGTATTTT.

CDR3 protein: CASSSGFGAFF. The CDR3 DNA reads as TGTGCCAGCAGCTCAGGGTTTGGGGCTTTCTTT. This rearrangement joins TRBV5-8 to TRBJ1-1; weak D call: TRBD1 (5 bases). This CDR3 is 11 amino acids long. V lost 3 bases and J 11 bases, leaving 11 bases between the germline ends. Germline V gene sequence: CDR1 SGHTS, CDR2 YDEGEE.

The chain recombines TRBV6-1 with TRBJ2-2; a possible D gene is TRBD2 (7 bases). Germline lookup yields CDR1 MNHNS and CDR2 SASEGT. The ends were cut back, 1 base at V and 4 bases at J, with 13 bases in the middle. CDR3 length equals 16 residues. The CDR3 loop is CASSEEGGASTGELFF. The CDR3, as DNA: TGTGCCAGCAGTGAAGAGGGGGGGGCAAGCACCGGGGAGCTGTTTTTT.

Only a few counts were recorded for this clone. The chain joins TRBV4-2 to TRBJ1-1; possibly TRBD1 for D (5 bases). Germline CDR1 reads LGHNA; CDR2 reads YNFKEQ. V was trimmed by 1 base and J by 6 bases, leaving 24 bases between them. The CDR3 has 18 amino acids. CDR3 nucleotides: TGTGCCAGCAGCCAAGTTACAGGAACGGGAGCCGGGAGAGCTGAAGCTTTCTTT. Protein sequence: CASSQVTGTGAGRAEAFF.

The chain couples TRBV7-9 to TRBJ2-1, with 13 bases matching TRBD2. From germline, CDR1 is SEHNR and CDR2 FQNEAQ (reference sequence). The V and J ends lost 4 bases and 1 base, in that order; junction bases with no gene match: 1. The CDR3 consists of 16 residues. The CDR3 spells CASSSGLAGSYNEQFF. The CDR3 DNA sequence: TGTGCCAGCAGCTCGGGACTAGCGGGGTCCTACAATGAGCAGTTCTTC.

This chain connects TRBV5-1 to TRBJ2-1; tentative D call: TRBD1 (5 bases). Trimming removed 0 bases from V and 2 bases from J, with 9 bases in between. Germline V gene data show CDR1 as SGHRS and CDR2 as YFSETQ. CDR3 size: 15 residues. This CDR3 reads CASSLAATAYNEQFF. In nucleotides, the CDR3 is TGCGCCAGCAGCTTGGCCGCGACAGCCTACAATGAGCAGTTCTTC.

The CDR3 here is CAWSSDGGQETQYF. DNA for the CDR3: TGTGCCTGGAGCTCGGACGGGGGACAAGAGACCCAGTACTTC. The chain combines TRBV30 with TRBJ2-5; D is perhaps TRBD2 (6 bases). Trimming shortened V by 3 bases and J by 2 bases, and 13 bases separated the two germline ends. CDR1 is GTSNPN and CDR2 is SVGIG in the germline V gene (reference sequence). The CDR3 length is 14 residues.

With respect to this clone: A read error may account for a junction end that differs from germline. V and J are TRBV6-1 and TRBJ1-5; 7 bases are shared with TRBD1. Germline loops: CDR1 MNHNS, CDR2 SASEGT. This CDR3 has 16 residues. CDR3 DNA: TGTGCCATCAGTGAGGGGGCCTATGGGAGCAATCAGCCCCAGCATTTT. Its protein product is CAISEGAYGSNQPQHF.

About this clone itself: Other DNA sequences in this specimen translate into the identical CDR3. The V call is TRBV28, the J call TRBJ1-2, with 9 positions matching TRBD1. CDR1 and CDR2 (germline): MDHEN, SYDVKM. This CDR3 contains 13 residues. The J segment lost 5 bases and the V segment lost 5 bases, leaving 3 bases of the junction unmatched. This CDR3 reads CASSLDRGYGYTF. CDR3 bases: TGTGCCAGCAGTCTGGACAGGGGATATGGCTACACCTTC.